Shown below are 2 T cell receptor beta chains from a single sample sequenced in a study of cytomegalovirus exposure and HLA in healthy donors. The PCR ran on 60 Vbeta and 13 Jbeta primers. Measured with immunoSEQ multiplex PCR; TCRdb has only the in-frame clones, and not every one. Among about 120,000 clones listed, over 70% were seen once. Source material: PBMCs. Receptors were obtained from a woman younger than 30 in good health and CMV-seronegative.

The chain uses TRBV20-1 and TRBJ1-1, with a weak D call TRBD1 (6 bases). The CDR3 loop spans 11 amino acids. CDR1 and CDR2 (germline): DFQATT, SNEGSKA (reference sequence). Trimming pared 8 bases from V and 7 bases from J, leaving 14 bases between. The DNA for the CDR3 is TGCAGTTCCCCGGGGGGCAGTGAAGCTTTCTTT. As protein: CSSPGGSEAFF.

V is TRBV19 and J is TRBJ2-1; D gene ambiguous. CDR1 LNHDA and CDR2 SQIVND come from the germline V gene (reference sequence). The CDR3 contains 18 residues. The germline V and J ends were trimmed by 0 bases and 7 bases, with 22 bases remaining between them. CDR3 in amino acids: CASSIDAASTSGQNEQFF. In DNA form, the CDR3 reads TGTGCCAGTAGTATAGATGCGGCGTCCACCTCGGGTCAGAATGAGCAGTTCTTC.